Listed below are T cell receptor beta chains from one sample, sequenced in a study of T-cell reconstitution after alpha-beta-depleted transplantation in children. Using its own MiXCR run on the PCR reads, TCRdb lists one record per CDR3 protein. The sample comprises 580,000 or so distinct CDR3 sequences, 23% of which are singletons, and 11% to 15% rests with the top ten. The input for sequencing was PBMCs, mostly from graft donor cells, taken 360 days after TCRalphabeta/CD19-depleted stem cell transplant. The source is a boy in the first two years of life who had a stem cell transplant for acute myeloid leukemia, so the T cells may come from the graft donor. Each CDR3 is given with its conserved first and last residue. The D gene is left open where the match is weak. Only part of the rows carry a size: once, few, many, or a class if the clone is expanded.

cdr3_length | d_call | clone_size | j_call | v_call | cdr3_nt | cdr3_aa
14 | TRBD1 | NA | TRBJ1-5 | TRBV6-1 | TGTGCCAGCAATCCGACAGGGAAAGGTCAGCCCCAGCATTTT | CASNPTGKGQPQHF
12 | NA | many | TRBJ2-5 | TRBV20-1 | TGCAGTGCAGAGGGGGTAACGGAGACCCAGTACTTC | CSAEGVTETQYF
14 | TRBD1 | few | TRBJ2-5 | TRBV29-1 | TGCAGCGTTGTGGCCAGGGGGCGCAGGGAGACCCAGTACTTC | CSVVARGRRETQYF
12 | NA | NA | TRBJ1-6 | TRBV12-3/TRBV12-4 | TGTGCCAGCAGTTTACTGGCATCACCCCTCCACTTT | CASSLLASPLHF
20 | TRBD2 | few | TRBJ2-3 | TRBV6-2/TRBV6-3 | TGTGCCAGCAGTTACTCGACCGTGCCTAGCGGGTCCCCTAGCACAGATACGCAGTATTTT | CASSYSTVPSGSPSTDTQYF
14 | NA | few | TRBJ1-5 | TRBV7-2 | TGTGCCAGCAGCTTAGCGAGCAGGAATCAGCCCCAGCATTTT | CASSLASRNQPQHF
17 | NA | many | TRBJ2-3 | TRBV6-5 | TGTGCCAGCAGTTACTCTCCGGGACGTATTTTCACAGATACGCAGTATTTT | CASSYSPGRIFTDTQYF
15 | TRBD2 | NA | TRBJ2-1 | TRBV3-1 | TGTGCCAGCAGCCTAAGCAGCGGGACCTACAATGAGCAGTTCTTC | CASSLSSGTYNEQFF
13 | TRBD1 | few | TRBJ1-5 | TRBV29-1 | TGCAGCGTGCGACAGGGCGACAATCAGCCCCAGCATTTT | CSVRQGDNQPQHF
13 | NA | few | TRBJ1-2 | TRBV20-1 | TGCAGTGCTAGAATCCTGCGTTCCTATGGCTACACCTTC | CSARILRSYGYTF
16 | TRBD2 | few | TRBJ2-1 | TRBV20-1 | TGCAGTGCTAGAGTTGCGGGGGGACTACTCTACAATGAGCAGTTCTTC | CSARVAGGLLYNEQFF
14 | NA | NA | TRBJ1-2 | TRBV29-1 | TGCAGCGTTGAAGAGTACAGGGCAAGTGGTGGCTACACCTTC | CSVEEYRASGGYTF
17 | TRBD2 | NA | TRBJ2-3 | TRBV13 | TGTGCCAGCAGCTCAGCATGGCTAGCGGGGGGACCAGATACGCAGTATTTT | CASSSAWLAGGPDTQYF
15 | NA | NA | TRBJ2-5 | TRBV11-2 | TGTGCCAGCAGCTCATTCCGGGACGGGGAAGAGACCCAGTACTTC | CASSSFRDGEETQYF
19 | TRBD2 | NA | TRBJ2-3 | TRBV29-1 | TGCAGCGTTGAAGAGGTACCGCCTCCCCGGGGACTAGCGCCAAATACGCAGTATTTT | CSVEEVPPPRGLAPNTQYF
13 | NA | many | TRBJ1-1 | TRBV28 | TGTGCCAGCAGTTCGACGGAGAACACTGAAGCTTTCTTT | CASSSTENTEAFF
14 | NA | few | TRBJ2-2 | TRBV7-2 | TGTGCCAGCAGCTTAGAACAGGGCACCGGGGAGCTGTTTTTT | CASSLEQGTGELFF
14 | NA | NA | TRBJ2-1 | TRBV12-3/TRBV12-4 | TGTGCCAGCAGTCCACAGGGTTTCTACAATGAGCAGTTCTTC | CASSPQGFYNEQFF
15 | TRBD1 | many | TRBJ2-2 | TRBV4-3 | TGCGCCAGCAGCCATCGACAGGGCGACACCGGGGAGCTGTTTTTT | CASSHRQGDTGELFF
15 | NA | few | TRBJ1-1 | TRBV2 | TGTGCCAGCCAGGTACCTGGACGGGTGAACACTGAAGCTTTCTTT | CASQVPGRVNTEAFF
18 | NA | NA | TRBJ2-7 | TRBV2 | TGTGCCAGCACTCCCGCACGAGAAGGACAGTTTAGCTCCTACGAGCAGTACTTC | CASTPAREGQFSSYEQYF
14 | NA | few | TRBJ2-1 | TRBV5-1 | TGCGCCAGCAGCCTTGGACTAACCCAGCAGGAGCAGTTCTTC | CASSLGLTQQEQFF
12 | NA | NA | TRBJ2-1 | TRBV2 | TGTGCCAGCACCGGAGACCGGCCTGAGCAGTTCTTC | CASTGDRPEQFF
13 | NA | once | TRBJ1-1 | TRBV7-8 | TGTGCCAGCAGCCCTTGGAAGGGCACTGAAGCTTTCTTT | CASSPWKGTEAFF
16 | NA | few | TRBJ1-6 | TRBV28 | TGTGCCAGCAGTTCCCCCGGGGGGACCGCTCCTGGAGGTCTCCACTTT | CASSSPGGTAPGGLHF
16 | NA | NA | TRBJ2-5 | TRBV7-9 | TGTGCCAGCAGAGGTGGCACAGCCATCGAGGGAGAGACCCAGTACTTC | CASRGGTAIEGETQYF
15 | NA | few | TRBJ1-3 | TRBV9 | TGTGCCAGCAGCGTAGAGGGACACTCTGGAAACACCATATATTTT | CASSVEGHSGNTIYF
11 | TRBD1 | many | TRBJ2-7 | TRBV29-1 | TGCAGCGCGGGACAGACCTACGAGCAGTACTTC | CSAGQTYEQYF
14 | NA | NA | TRBJ2-3 | TRBV6-5 | TGTGCCAGCAGTTACTCAACTAGTCAAGATACGCAGTATTTT | CASSYSTSQDTQYF
16 | NA | few | TRBJ1-3 | TRBV20-1 | TGCAGTGCTAGAGCCCGCGGAGGGGATGCGGGAAACACCATATATTTT | CSARARGGDAGNTIYF
16 | TRBD2 | many | TRBJ2-5 | TRBV7-9 | TGTGCCAGCAGCCCGACTAGCGGGGGACACCAAGAGACCCAGTACTTC | CASSPTSGGHQETQYF
16 | NA | few | TRBJ2-1 | TRBV24-1 | TGTGCCACCAGTGATCCCGGGTATAACCTCTACAATGAGCAGTTCTTC | CATSDPGYNLYNEQFF
13 | NA | few | TRBJ1-5 | TRBV6-5 | TGTGCCAGCAGTTACGATCCGGGACAGCCCCAGCATTTT | CASSYDPGQPQHF
13 | NA | few | TRBJ2-2 | TRBV7-8 | TGTGCCAGCAGCGCGCGGAACACCGGGGAGCTGTTTTTT | CASSARNTGELFF
11 | TRBD1 | NA | TRBJ2-1 | TRBV27 | TGTGCCAGCAGTAAACAGGGGAAGGAGTTCTTC | CASSKQGKEFF
11 | NA | many | TRBJ2-5 | TRBV28 | TGTGCCAGCAGTTTGAGGGGGGCCCAGTACTTC | CASSLRGAQYF
13 | NA | NA | TRBJ2-3 | TRBV29-1 | TGCAGCGTTCCCGGGACATCGGGGGGTACGCAGTATTTT | CSVPGTSGGTQYF
12 | NA | NA | TRBJ2-1 | TRBV20-1 | TGCAGTGCCGAGGGGCTCGGGAATGAGCAGTTCTTC | CSAEGLGNEQFF
15 | NA | few | TRBJ2-1 | TRBV6-5 | TGTGCCAGCAGTTACTCGACCCTCTCCTACAATGAGCAGTTCTTC | CASSYSTLSYNEQFF